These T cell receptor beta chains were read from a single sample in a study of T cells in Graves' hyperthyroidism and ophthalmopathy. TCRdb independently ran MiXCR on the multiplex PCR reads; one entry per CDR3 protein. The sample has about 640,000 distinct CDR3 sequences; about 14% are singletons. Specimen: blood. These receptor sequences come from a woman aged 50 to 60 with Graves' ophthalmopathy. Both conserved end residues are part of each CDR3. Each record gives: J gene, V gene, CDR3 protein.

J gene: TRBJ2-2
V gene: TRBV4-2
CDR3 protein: CASSQEPRGPTTGELFF

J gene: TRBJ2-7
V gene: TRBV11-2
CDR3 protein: CASSLFRVAEQYF

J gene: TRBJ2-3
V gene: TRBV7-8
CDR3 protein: CASSFGPDTQYF

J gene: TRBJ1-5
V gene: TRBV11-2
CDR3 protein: CASSQSYPGRPNQPQHF

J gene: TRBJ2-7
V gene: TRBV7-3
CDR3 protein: CASSRGQGYEQYF

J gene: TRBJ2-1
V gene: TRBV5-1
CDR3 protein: CASSLNPGLSYNEQFF

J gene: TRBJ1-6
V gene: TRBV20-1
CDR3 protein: CSARDGRSSPLHF

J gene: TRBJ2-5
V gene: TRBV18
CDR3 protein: CASSPLGKETQYF

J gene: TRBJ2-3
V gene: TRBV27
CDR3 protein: CASSRHSGRGTDTQYF

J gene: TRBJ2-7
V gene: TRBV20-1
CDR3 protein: CSAKGHHEQYF

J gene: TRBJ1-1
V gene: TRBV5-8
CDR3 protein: CASSPLRSASTEAFF

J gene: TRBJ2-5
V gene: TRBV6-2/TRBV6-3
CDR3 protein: CASRPRDRTQYF

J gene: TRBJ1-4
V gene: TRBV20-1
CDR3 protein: CSALRTTNEKLFF

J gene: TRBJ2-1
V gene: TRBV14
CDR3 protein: CASSQGFLAERIASSYNEQFF

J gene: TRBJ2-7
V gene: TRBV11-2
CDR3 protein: CASSLAGQNAANIYEQYF

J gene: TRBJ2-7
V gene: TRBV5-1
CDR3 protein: CASSIRDSASYEQYF

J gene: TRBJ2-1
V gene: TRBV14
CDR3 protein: CASSQDFAGAARFF

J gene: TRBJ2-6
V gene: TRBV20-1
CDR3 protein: CSARAGAADYSGANVLTF

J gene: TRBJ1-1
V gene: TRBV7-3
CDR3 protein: CASSSRGARNTEAFF

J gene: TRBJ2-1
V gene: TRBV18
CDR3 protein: CASSPRQEPYNEQFF

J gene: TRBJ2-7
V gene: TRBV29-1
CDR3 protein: CSVLGTDIYEQYF

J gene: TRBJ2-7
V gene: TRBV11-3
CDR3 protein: CASSLNPSGTSRKQYF

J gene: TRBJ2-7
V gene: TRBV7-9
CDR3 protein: CASRRAGSSYEQYF

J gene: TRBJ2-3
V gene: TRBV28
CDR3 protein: CASSLRDKANPYTDTQYF

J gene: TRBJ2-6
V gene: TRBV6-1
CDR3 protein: CASSEDRALGGANVLTF

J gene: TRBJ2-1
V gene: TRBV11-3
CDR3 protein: CASSREGYEQFF

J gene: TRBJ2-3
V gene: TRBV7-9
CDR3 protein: CAIRRLDQSRTDTQYF

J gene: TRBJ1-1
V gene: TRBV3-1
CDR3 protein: CASRFEGPNTEAFF

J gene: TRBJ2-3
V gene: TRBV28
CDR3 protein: CASRQLAGGPWGTDTQYF

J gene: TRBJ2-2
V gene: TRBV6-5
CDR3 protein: CASSILSGNTGELFF

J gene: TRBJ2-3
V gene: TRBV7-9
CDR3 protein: CASSLGLRGVDTQYF

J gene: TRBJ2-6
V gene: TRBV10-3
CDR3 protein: CAIRSLRDRAHQSGANVLTF

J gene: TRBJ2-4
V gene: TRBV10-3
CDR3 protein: CAISNGAFLDIQYF

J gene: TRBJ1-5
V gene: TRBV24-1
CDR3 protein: CATSAGGEQPQHF

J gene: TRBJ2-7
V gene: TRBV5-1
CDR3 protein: CASSPVDRGLFEQYF

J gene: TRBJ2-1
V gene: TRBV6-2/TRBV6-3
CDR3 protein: CASKGPRSTRGDEQFF

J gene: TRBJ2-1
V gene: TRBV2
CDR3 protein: CASLRDRADEQFF

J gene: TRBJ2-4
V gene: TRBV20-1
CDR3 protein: CSATLAGGKNIQYF

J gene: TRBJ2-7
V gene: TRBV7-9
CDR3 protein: CASSHSLGVFYEQYF

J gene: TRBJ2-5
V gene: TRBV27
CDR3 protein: CASSFSGGIGETQYF

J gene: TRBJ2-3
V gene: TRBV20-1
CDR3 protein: CSAKTGGTDTQYF

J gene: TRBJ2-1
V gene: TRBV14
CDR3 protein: CASSPVGYFYNEQFF

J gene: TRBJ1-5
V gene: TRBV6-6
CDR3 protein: CASSYSGDRVQPQHF

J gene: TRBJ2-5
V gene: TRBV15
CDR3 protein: CATSRLRTLETQYF

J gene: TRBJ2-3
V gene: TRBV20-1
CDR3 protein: CSARPRLAATDTQYF

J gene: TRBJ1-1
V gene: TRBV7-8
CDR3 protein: CASRRNRVLDTEAFF

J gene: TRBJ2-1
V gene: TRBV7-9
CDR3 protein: CASSPRAYSRSGQFF

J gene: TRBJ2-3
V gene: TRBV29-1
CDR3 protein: CSVMEASSTDTQYF

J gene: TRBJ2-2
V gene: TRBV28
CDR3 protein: CASSSRTGVTGELFF

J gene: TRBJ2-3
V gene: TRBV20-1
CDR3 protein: CSARGGRPSTDTQYF

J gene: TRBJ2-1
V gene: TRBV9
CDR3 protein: CASSVAMNEQFF

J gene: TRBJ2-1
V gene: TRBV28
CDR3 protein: CASSSASADRDEQFF

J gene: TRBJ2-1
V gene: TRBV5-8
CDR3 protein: CASSLESGTSQFF

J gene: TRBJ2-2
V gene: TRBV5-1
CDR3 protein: CASRQGEATGELFF